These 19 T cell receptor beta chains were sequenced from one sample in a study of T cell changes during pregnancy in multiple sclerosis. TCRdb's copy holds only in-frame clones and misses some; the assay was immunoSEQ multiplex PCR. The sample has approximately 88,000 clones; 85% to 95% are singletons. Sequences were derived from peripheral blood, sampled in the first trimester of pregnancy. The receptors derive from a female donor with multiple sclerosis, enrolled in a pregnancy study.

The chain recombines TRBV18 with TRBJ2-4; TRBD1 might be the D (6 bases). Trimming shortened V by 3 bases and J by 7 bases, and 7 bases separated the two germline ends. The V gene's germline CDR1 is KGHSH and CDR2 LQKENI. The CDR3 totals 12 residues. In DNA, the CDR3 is TGTGCCAGCTCACCTACAGGGAACATTCAGTACTTC. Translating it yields CASSPTGNIQYF.

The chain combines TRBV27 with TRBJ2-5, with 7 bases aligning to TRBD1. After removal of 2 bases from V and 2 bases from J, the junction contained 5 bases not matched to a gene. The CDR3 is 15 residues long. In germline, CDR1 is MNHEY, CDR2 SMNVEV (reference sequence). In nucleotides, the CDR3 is TGTGCCAGCAGTTTAAGGAGACAGGGACAAGAGACCCAGTACTTC. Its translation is CASSLRRQGQETQYF.

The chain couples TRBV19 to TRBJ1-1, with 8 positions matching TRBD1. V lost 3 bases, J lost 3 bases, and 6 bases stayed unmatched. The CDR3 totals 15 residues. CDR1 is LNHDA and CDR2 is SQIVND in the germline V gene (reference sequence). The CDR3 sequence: CASSMSGQGYTEAFF. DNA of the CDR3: TGTGCCAGTAGTATGAGTGGACAGGGTTACACTGAAGCTTTCTTT.

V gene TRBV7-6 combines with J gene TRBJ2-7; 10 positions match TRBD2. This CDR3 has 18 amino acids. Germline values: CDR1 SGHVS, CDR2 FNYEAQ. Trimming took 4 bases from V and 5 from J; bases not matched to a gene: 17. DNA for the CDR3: TGTGCCAGCAGCTCTCGGGCTAGCGGGAGCTTTTTGCCTGACGAGCAGTACTTC. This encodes CASSSRASGSFLPDEQYF.

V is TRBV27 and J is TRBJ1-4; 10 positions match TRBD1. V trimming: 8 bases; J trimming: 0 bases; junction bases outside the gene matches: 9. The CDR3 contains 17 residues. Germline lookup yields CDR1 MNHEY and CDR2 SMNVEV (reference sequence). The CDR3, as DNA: TGTGCCAGCCGGCGAGGGACAGGGGTTGCAACTAATGAAAAACTGTTTTTT. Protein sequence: CASRRGTGVATNEKLFF.

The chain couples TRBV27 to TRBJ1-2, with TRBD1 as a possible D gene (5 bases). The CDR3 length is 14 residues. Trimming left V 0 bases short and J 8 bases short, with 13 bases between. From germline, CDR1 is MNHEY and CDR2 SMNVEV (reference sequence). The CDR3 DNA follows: TGTGCCAGCAGTTTATCCGCGGGGCGGGGGGGCTACACCTTC. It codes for CASSLSAGRGGYTF.

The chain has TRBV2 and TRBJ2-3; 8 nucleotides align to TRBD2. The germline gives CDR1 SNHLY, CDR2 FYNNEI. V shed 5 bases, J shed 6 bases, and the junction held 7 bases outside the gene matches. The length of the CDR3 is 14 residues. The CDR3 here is CASSISGRGDTQYF. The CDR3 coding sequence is TGTGCCAGCAGTATCAGCGGGAGAGGGGATACGCAGTATTTT.

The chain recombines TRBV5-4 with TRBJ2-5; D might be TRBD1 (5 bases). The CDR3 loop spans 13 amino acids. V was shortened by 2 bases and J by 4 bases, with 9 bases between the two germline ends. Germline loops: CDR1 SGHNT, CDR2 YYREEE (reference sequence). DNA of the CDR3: TGTGCCAGCAGCTTAGGGGCGCCAGAGACCCAGTACTTC. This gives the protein CASSLGAPETQYF. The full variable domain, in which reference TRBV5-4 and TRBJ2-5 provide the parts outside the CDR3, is ETGVTQSPTHLIKTRGQQVTLRCSSQSGHNTVSWYQQALGQGPQFIFQYYREEENGRGNFPPRFSGLQFPNYSSELNVNALELDDSALYLCASSLGAPETQYFGPGTRLLVL.

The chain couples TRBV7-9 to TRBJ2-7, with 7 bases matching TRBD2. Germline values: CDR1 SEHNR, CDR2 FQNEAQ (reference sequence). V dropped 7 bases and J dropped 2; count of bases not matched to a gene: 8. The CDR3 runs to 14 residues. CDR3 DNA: TGTGCCAGCACCCTTAGCGGGCAGGCCTACGAGCAGTACTTC. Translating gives CASTLSGQAYEQYF.

CDR3 in amino acids: CASTQGAGQPQHF. CDR3 nucleotides: TGTGCCAGCACCCAGGGGGCCGGTCAGCCCCAGCATTTT. V is TRBV28 and J is TRBJ1-5; 8 nucleotides line up with TRBD1. The CDR3 runs to 13 residues. Looked up from germline, CDR1 is MDHEN and CDR2 is SYDVKM. J gave up 6 bases and V 7 bases, and 5 bases lay outside the gene matches. Using reference TRBV28 and TRBJ1-5 for the parts outside the CDR3, the full variable domain is DVKVTQSSRYLVKRTGEKVFLECVQDMDHENMFWYRQDPGLGLRLIYFSYDVKMKEKGDIPEGYSVSREKKERFSLILESASTNQTSMYLCASTQGAGQPQHFGDGTRLSIL.

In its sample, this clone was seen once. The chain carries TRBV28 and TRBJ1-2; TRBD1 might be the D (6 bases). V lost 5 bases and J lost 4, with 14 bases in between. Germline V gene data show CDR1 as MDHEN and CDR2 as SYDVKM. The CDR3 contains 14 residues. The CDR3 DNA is TGTGCCAGCAGTGGTCCCGACAGGCTCTATGGCTACACCTTC. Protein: CASSGPDRLYGYTF.

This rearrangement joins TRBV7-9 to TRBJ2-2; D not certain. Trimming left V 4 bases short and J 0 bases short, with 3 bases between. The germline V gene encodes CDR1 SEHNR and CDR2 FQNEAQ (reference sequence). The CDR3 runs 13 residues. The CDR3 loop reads CASSSSNTGELFF. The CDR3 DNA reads TGTGCCAGCAGCTCCTCGAACACCGGGGAGCTGTTTTTT.

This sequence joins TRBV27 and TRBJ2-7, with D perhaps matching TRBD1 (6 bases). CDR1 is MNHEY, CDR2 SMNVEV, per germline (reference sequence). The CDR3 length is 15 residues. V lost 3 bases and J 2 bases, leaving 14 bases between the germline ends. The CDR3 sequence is CASSFSGAGAYEQYF. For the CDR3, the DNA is TGTGCCAGCAGTTTTTCAGGGGCGGGCGCCTACGAGCAGTACTTC.

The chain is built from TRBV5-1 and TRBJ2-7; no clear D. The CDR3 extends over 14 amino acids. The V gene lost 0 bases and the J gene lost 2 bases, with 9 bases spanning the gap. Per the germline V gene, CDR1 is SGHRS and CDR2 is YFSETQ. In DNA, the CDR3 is TGCGCCAGCAGCTTGGCTACGTCCGCCTACGAGCAGTACTTC. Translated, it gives CASSLATSAYEQYF.

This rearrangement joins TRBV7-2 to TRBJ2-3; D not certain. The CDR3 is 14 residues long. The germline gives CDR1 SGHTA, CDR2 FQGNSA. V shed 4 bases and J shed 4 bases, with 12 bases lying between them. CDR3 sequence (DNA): TGTGCCAGCAGCTCGTCCTGGGCTGCAGATACGCAGTATTTT. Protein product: CASSSSWAADTQYF.

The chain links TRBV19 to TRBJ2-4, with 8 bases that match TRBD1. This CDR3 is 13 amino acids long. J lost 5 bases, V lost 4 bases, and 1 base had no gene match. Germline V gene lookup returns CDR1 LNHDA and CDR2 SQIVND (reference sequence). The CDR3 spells CASSTTGENIQYF. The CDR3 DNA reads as TGTGCCAGTAGTACGACAGGGGAAAACATTCAGTACTTC.

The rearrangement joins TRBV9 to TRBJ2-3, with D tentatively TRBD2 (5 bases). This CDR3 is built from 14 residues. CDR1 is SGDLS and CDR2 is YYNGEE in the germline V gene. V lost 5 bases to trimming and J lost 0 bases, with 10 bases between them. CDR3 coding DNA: TGTGCCAGCAGTCTGACTACCAGCACAGATACGCAGTATTTT. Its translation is CASSLTTSTDTQYF.

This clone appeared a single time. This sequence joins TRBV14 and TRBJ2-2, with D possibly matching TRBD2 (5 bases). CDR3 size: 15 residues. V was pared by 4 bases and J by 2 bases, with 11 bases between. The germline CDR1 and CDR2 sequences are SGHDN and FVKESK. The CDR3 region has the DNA TGTGCCAGCAGCCGAGTAGCGCCTAACACCGGGGAGCTGTTTTTT. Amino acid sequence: CASSRVAPNTGELFF.

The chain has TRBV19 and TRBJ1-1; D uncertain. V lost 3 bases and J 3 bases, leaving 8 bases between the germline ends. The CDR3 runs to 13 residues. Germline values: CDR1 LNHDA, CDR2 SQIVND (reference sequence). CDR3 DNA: TGTGCCAGTAGTATGAAGAGGGACACTGAAGCTTTCTTT. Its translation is CASSMKRDTEAFF.